Ten or more counts support the clone carrying this T cell receptor (beta chain). The antigen remains unidentified. Amplified regions were TCR beta CDR3 sequences from RNA transcripts. Researchers ran a first-round RT-PCR on the TCR CDR3 using the HTBI primer set. MiXCR, applied by TCRdb to the multiplex PCR reads, yields one record per CDR3 protein. This sample has 340,000 or so distinct CDR3 sequences, with around 20% found just once. A patient was excluded if there was uncontrolled infection, other autoimmune disease, pregnancy or lactation. For the diagnoses, clinical symptoms, serum thyroxine and TRAb, thyroid ultrasound and orbital computed tomography were used. This sample was included in a study of T cells in Graves' hyperthyroidism and ophthalmopathy. Notes on the study in general: Most clonotypes expanded in the thyroid (above 0.001) were also present in blood. From stable hyperthyroidism, ophthalmopathy was set apart by a 13 V-J model.

Source material: blood. The clonotype comes from a woman in her forties or fifties with Graves' hyperthyroidism.

The CDR3 nucleotides are TGTGCCAGCAGCTTTCCGACAGGGGTGGAGGGCTACACCTTC. Translation: CASSFPTGVEGYTF. The chain recombines TRBV7-9 with TRBJ1-2; 8 nucleotides align to TRBD1. V lost 3 bases and J lost 8; bases outside the gene matches: 8. Germline V gene sequence: CDR1 SEHNR, CDR2 FQNEAQ (reference sequence). CDR3 length equals 14 residues.